This T cell receptor beta chain was sequenced during a study of glioma-infiltrating T cells. Study outcomes and limitations: Gliomas, especially low-grade, showed above-expected tissue-blood divergence; non-neoplastic patients showed below.

The CDR3 is 17 amino acids. V was clipped by 1 base and J by 2 bases; unmatched bases: 8. Per the germline V gene, CDR1 is SEHNR and CDR2 is FQNEAQ (reference sequence). On this clonotype: The antigen is undetermined.

The iRepertoire nested amplicon-rescue multiplex PCR amplified TCR alpha and beta CDR3s from RNA. TCRdb redid the calling of the multiplex PCR reads with MiXCR, one entry per CDR3 protein. The profile shows under 130,000 distinct CDR3 sequences, about 30% of them singletons. This sequence originates from a human donor with low-grade glioma or glioblastoma, undergoing nonglioma brain surgery, or in good health (not recorded which). Sequenced: glioma tissue, nonneoplastic brain tissue, or PBMCs (not recorded which). The chain carries TRBV7-9 and TRBJ2-1, with 7 positions matching TRBD1. DNA of the CDR3: TGTGCCAGCAGCTTAGATCCCGGGCAGGGGGCCTACAATGAGCAGTTCTTC. This sequence encodes CASSLDPGQGAYNEQFF.